This T cell receptor (beta chain) was documented in a study of blood T cell repertoires in COVID-19. Across the study: COVID-19 samples collected from the United States, Italy and Spain covered acute and convalescent phases.

The CDR3 covers 16 residues. Germline CDR1 reads SGHRS; CDR2 reads YFSETQ. V was clipped by 5 bases and J by 5 bases; unmatched bases: 10. TCRdb's table, derived via immunoSEQ multiplex PCR, lists solely in-frame clones and lacks some. Of 250,000 to 350,000 clones listed, about 86% are singletons. Seattle enrolled patients during active infection and tracked them longitudinally. This rearrangement joins TRBV5-1 to TRBJ2-3; 11 bases match TRBD2. This TCR derives from a person aged 65 to 85 with COVID-19, enrolled during active disease. Sequenced material: peripheral blood. The CDR3 DNA reads TGCGCCAGCAGGCTAGCGGGGGGAATGGCAGGAGATACGCAGTATTTT. This gives the protein CASRLAGGMAGDTQYF.